This TCR beta chain was recorded in a study of shared clonotypes between healthy human individuals. This clone showed up just once. CDR1 and CDR2 (germline): SGHDN, FVKESK. The CDR3 runs to 16 residues. V was cut by 0 bases and J by 8 bases, with 16 bases left in between. TCRdb keeps only in-frame clones here, not all; method: immunoSEQ multiplex PCR. The data contain 2 million to 2.5 million clones, approximately 94% of them singletons. This rearrangement joins TRBV14 to TRBJ1-4, with D hard to call. The clonotype was recovered from a man younger than 30 in good health. Sequenced material: naive CD4+ T cells sorted from blood. Subset given: CD45RA+ positively selected. The CDR3 sequence is CASSQDLLRVGEKLFF. For the CDR3, the DNA is TGTGCCAGCAGCCAAGATCTCCTGCGGGTTGGGGAAAAACTGTTTTTT.